This is a list of T cell receptor beta chains from one sample in a study of cytomegalovirus exposure and HLA in healthy donors. Sequencing was performed with immunoSEQ multiplex PCR; in TCRdb, only in-frame clones are kept and a portion is missing. This sample's clone table lists 50,000 to 60,000 clones. The sequenced sample consisted of PBMCs. These receptors all come from a male donor in good health and CMV-seronegative. CDR3s include the opening cysteine and the closing phenylalanine or tryptophan. The order of the fields is J gene, V gene, D gene, CDR3 DNA, CDR3 protein. The D gene is left open where the match is weak.

j_call: TRBJ2-5
v_call: TRBV7-2
d_call: NA
cdr3_nt: TGTGCCAGCAGCCGACGCGCTAGCGACCAAGAGACCCAGTACTTC
cdr3_aa: CASSRRASDQETQYF

j_call: TRBJ2-4
v_call: TRBV4-1
d_call: NA
cdr3_nt: TGCGCCAGCAGCCTAGACAGAAAAAACATTCAGTACTTC
cdr3_aa: CASSLDRKNIQYF

j_call: TRBJ1-5
v_call: TRBV10-1
d_call: NA
cdr3_nt: TGCGCCAGCACAGGGCAGTATAGCAATCAGCCCCAGCATTTT
cdr3_aa: CASTGQYSNQPQHF

j_call: TRBJ2-7
v_call: TRBV18
d_call: TRBD2
cdr3_nt: TGTGCCAGCTCTCCAGGGCTAGCGGGGTCCTACGAGCAGTACTTC
cdr3_aa: CASSPGLAGSYEQYF

j_call: TRBJ1-2
v_call: TRBV7-9
d_call: NA
cdr3_nt: TGTGCCAGCAGCTTAAACAGGGATGCGGAAGGCTACACCTTC
cdr3_aa: CASSLNRDAEGYTF

j_call: TRBJ1-6
v_call: TRBV6-1
d_call: TRBD1
cdr3_nt: TGTGCCAGCAGTGAATACAGGGGGCAGGGTTCACCCCTCCACTTT
cdr3_aa: CASSEYRGQGSPLHF

j_call: TRBJ2-1
v_call: TRBV15
d_call: TRBD2
cdr3_nt: TGTGCCACCAGCAGAGACTCGGGAGGGGTGAAGCAGTTCTTC
cdr3_aa: CATSRDSGGVKQFF

j_call: TRBJ1-3
v_call: TRBV19
d_call: NA
cdr3_nt: TGTGCCAGTAGTCTCCAAGGGGCTGGAAACACCATATATTTT
cdr3_aa: CASSLQGAGNTIYF

j_call: TRBJ2-1
v_call: TRBV9
d_call: TRBD2
cdr3_nt: TGTGCCAGCAGCGCCACTAGCGGGAAGAATGAGCAGTTCTTC
cdr3_aa: CASSATSGKNEQFF

j_call: TRBJ1-2
v_call: TRBV5-4
d_call: NA
cdr3_nt: TGTGCCAGCAGCTTGGGACAGGATTCGTGGGGCTACACCTTC
cdr3_aa: CASSLGQDSWGYTF

j_call: TRBJ1-6
v_call: TRBV6-5
d_call: NA
cdr3_nt: TGTGCCAGCAGGTATCAGGGGAACGATAATTCACCCCTCCACTTT
cdr3_aa: CASRYQGNDNSPLHF

j_call: TRBJ1-5
v_call: TRBV7-9
d_call: NA
cdr3_nt: TGTGCCAGCAGCTCCGACAGGTTGGGCAATCAGCCCCAGCATTTT
cdr3_aa: CASSSDRLGNQPQHF